Listed here are 30 T cell receptor beta chains from one sample, sequenced in a study of OX40 agonist ivuxolimab in advanced cancers. Method: immunoSEQ multiplex PCR; TCRdb's copy keeps in-frame clones and lacks some. The sample holds 70,000 to 90,000 clones, about 89% seen once. This specimen was CD4+ or CD8+ T cells sorted from blood, taken in a trial of the OX40 agonist ivuxolimab. These receptors were obtained from an adult with an advanced solid tumor such as melanoma, head and neck, liver or kidney cancer.

The rearrangement links TRBV29-1 to TRBJ2-1, with TRBD2 matching 7 bases. Trimming cost V 7 bases and J 2 bases; bases outside gene matches: 8. The length of the CDR3 is 14 residues. The germline V gene has CDR1 SQVTM and CDR2 ANQGSEA. The CDR3 loop is CSAGWGGAYNEQFF. The CDR3 nucleotides read TGCAGCGCTGGGTGGGGGGGTGCCTACAATGAGCAGTTCTTC.

V gene TRBV29-1 combines with J gene TRBJ2-1; 14 bases are shared with TRBD2. The V segment lost 3 bases and the J segment 10 bases; nucleotides outside the gene matches: 11. This CDR3 contains 16 residues. The germline V gene encodes CDR1 SQVTM and CDR2 ANQGSEA. The CDR3 sequence: CSVESPTSGRAGEQFF. DNA of the CDR3: TGCAGCGTTGAGTCGCCGACTAGCGGGAGGGCCGGGGAGCAGTTCTTC.

The chain is built from TRBV6-5 and TRBJ1-6; tentatively, D is TRBD1 (6 bases). Looked up from germline, CDR1 is MNHEY and CDR2 is SVGAGI. With 4 bases removed from V and 6 bases from J, the gap between germline ends came to 10 bases. The CDR3 is made up of 14 amino acids. Here the CDR3 DNA reads TGTGCCAGCAGTTTGGACAGCTTTAATTCACCCCTCCACTTT. It yields the protein CASSLDSFNSPLHF.

This chain links TRBV9 with TRBJ2-4; unclear D gene. Trimming stripped 4 bases from V and 5 bases from J, with 7 bases between. This CDR3 comprises 12 residues. In germline, CDR1 is SGDLS, CDR2 YYNGEE. In DNA form, the CDR3 reads TGTGCCAGCAGCTCAGACCAAAACATTCAGTACTTC. Translated: CASSSDQNIQYF.

The rearrangement links TRBV18 to TRBJ2-1, with 11 bases matching TRBD2. Germline CDR1 reads KGHSH; CDR2 reads LQKENI. CDR3 size: 16 residues. V trimming: 5 bases; J trimming: 4 bases; junction bases outside the gene matches: 7. The CDR3 sequence is CASSGGRLAGYNEQFF. In DNA, the CDR3 is TGTGCCAGCTCAGGCGGGAGACTAGCGGGGTACAATGAGCAGTTCTTC.

V usage is TRBV30 and J usage is TRBJ1-1; D is perhaps TRBD1 (5 bases). Germline CDR1 and CDR2: GTSNPN and SVGIG (reference sequence). The CDR3 totals 15 residues. The V end lost 8 bases, the J end lost 1 base, and 20 bases lay between the germline ends. The CDR3: CAGGTSRTSNTEAFF. The CDR3 coding sequence is TGTGCCGGGGGAACGTCCAGGACCTCGAACACTGAAGCTTTCTTT.

The gene calls are TRBV30 and TRBJ2-1; TRBD2 might be the D (5 bases). The CDR3 runs to 14 residues. The germline V and J ends were trimmed by 3 bases and 8 bases, with 17 bases remaining between them. Germline assignment: CDR1 GTSNPN and CDR2 SVGIG (reference sequence). The CDR3 DNA follows: TGTGCCTGGAGATCTTTGGTAGCGTGGGATGAGCAGTTCTTC. Its protein product is CAWRSLVAWDEQFF.

This chain links TRBV7-9 with TRBJ2-3, with 8 bases fitting TRBD1. Germline trimming cut 5 bases from V and 6 bases from J; bases unmatched to any gene: 4. The CDR3 has 13 residues. Per the germline V gene, CDR1 is SEHNR and CDR2 is FQNEAQ (reference sequence). The DNA for the CDR3 is TGTGCCAGCAGCCACGGGACAGGCGATACGCAGTATTTT. It codes for CASSHGTGDTQYF.

The count of this clone is one. This rearrangement joins TRBV10-2 to TRBJ1-2, with D possibly being TRBD1 (5 bases). V was clipped by 7 bases and J by 7 bases, with 22 bases between them. The CDR3 runs 15 residues. Germline CDR1 reads WSHSY; CDR2 reads SAAADI. The chain's CDR3 is CASNPGLYPGFGYTF. CDR3 nucleotide sequence: TGCGCCAGCAACCCGGGACTGTATCCGGGCTTTGGCTACACCTTC.

This clone has just one count. The chain carries TRBV6-5 and TRBJ1-1, with no clear D. The CDR3 length is 15 residues. Trimming took 2 bases from V and 3 from J, leaving 13 bases between them. The germline gives CDR1 MNHEY, CDR2 SVGAGI. The CDR3 bases are TGTGCCAGCAGTTACGCCCTCGAGGGAGACACTGAAGCTTTCTTT. This sequence encodes CASSYALEGDTEAFF.

The chain is built from TRBV4-1 and TRBJ2-3; D unresolved. Germline CDR1 MGHRA, CDR2 YSYEKL. The CDR3 extends over 13 amino acids. With 1 base removed from V and 4 bases from J, the gap between germline ends came to 6 bases. In DNA, the CDR3 is TGCGCCAGCAGCCAAGTTTGGGCAGATACGCAGTATTTT. Its protein is CASSQVWADTQYF.

This chain uses TRBV30 with TRBJ1-1; TRBD1 matches at 7 bases. This CDR3 region has 13 residues. The V gene's germline CDR1 is GTSNPN and CDR2 SVGIG (reference sequence). J gave up 1 base and V 2 bases, and 1 base lay outside the gene matches. CDR3 DNA: TGTGCCTGGAGTCGGGACAGGAACACTGAAGCTTTCTTT. Protein product: CAWSRDRNTEAFF.

The CDR3 DNA reads as TGCGCCAGCAGCGCCAGGGGAGGCCCTAATTCACCCCTCCACTTT. Protein sequence: CASSARGGPNSPLHF. This sequence joins TRBV5-1 and TRBJ1-6; D is possibly TRBD1 (6 bases). Germline V gene sequence: CDR1 SGHRS, CDR2 YFSETQ. V lost 4 bases and J 6 bases, leaving 14 bases between the germline ends. This CDR3 is 15 amino acids long.

The chain couples TRBV9 to TRBJ2-1, with TRBD2 matching over 13 bases. J lost 8 bases, V lost 1 base, and 6 bases had no gene match. Germline lookup yields CDR1 SGDLS and CDR2 YYNGEE. The CDR3 extends over 16 amino acids. DNA for the CDR3: TGTGCCAGCAGCGTAATGGGACTAGCGGGACTCGATGAGCAGTTCTTC. Its protein product is CASSVMGLAGLDEQFF.

This clone was counted only a few times. This sequence joins TRBV4-1 and TRBJ1-5; a possible D gene is TRBD1 (5 bases). The CDR3 runs to 15 residues. With 1 base removed from V and 3 bases from J, the gap between germline ends came to 10 bases. The germline V gene has CDR1 MGHRA and CDR2 YSYEKL. The chain's CDR3 is CASSQVQGDNQPQHF. In nucleotides, the CDR3 is TGCGCCAGCAGCCAAGTACAAGGGGACAATCAGCCCCAGCATTTT.

This clone has a single count. This chain connects TRBV29-1 to TRBJ1-2, with D perhaps matching TRBD1 (5 bases). This CDR3 spans 12 amino acids. Trimming stripped 4 bases from V and 4 bases from J, with 10 bases between. CDR1 and CDR2 from the germline V gene are SQVTM and ANQGSEA. The CDR3 region has the DNA TGCAGCGTTGGACAGACCTTCTATGGCTACACCTTC. As protein: CSVGQTFYGYTF.

The chain carries TRBV6-6 and TRBJ1-5; 7 bases fit TRBD1. V lost 4 bases and J lost 4; bases outside the gene matches: 10. This CDR3 is 16 amino acids long. CDR1 and CDR2 from the germline V gene are MNHNY and SVGAGI (reference sequence). The CDR3 DNA is TGTGCCAGCAGTTTTAGTAGGGGGCCTGGGAATCAGCCCCAGCATTTT. This encodes CASSFSRGPGNQPQHF.

The chain combines TRBV11-3 with TRBJ1-1; D remains ambiguous. The CDR3 is 14 amino acids. The germline V gene encodes CDR1 SGHNT and CDR2 YENEEA. V lost 2 bases and J lost 0, with 7 bases in between. CDR3 region: CASSLRVMNTEAFF. As DNA, the CDR3 is TGTGCCAGCAGCTTAAGAGTCATGAACACTGAAGCTTTCTTT. Together with reference TRBV11-3 and TRBJ1-1, the CDR3 gives the full variable domain: EAGVVQSPRYKIIEKKQPVAFWCNPISGHNTLYWYLQNLGQGPELLIRYENEEAVDDSQLPKDRFSAERLKGVDSTLKIQPAELGDSAVYLCASSLRVMNTEAFFGQGTRLTVV.

The CDR3 DNA follows: TGTGCCAGCAGTGGACTAGCGGGGGGCTCAGATACGCAGTATTTT. Residues: CASSGLAGGSDTQYF. V gene TRBV6-5 combines with J gene TRBJ2-3; 14 bases align to TRBD2. The CDR3 loop spans 15 amino acids. Trimming took 5 bases from V and 4 from J; bases not matched to a gene: 2. Germline CDR1 reads MNHEY; CDR2 reads SVGAGI.

The rearrangement uses TRBV19 and TRBJ2-3; 7 bases match TRBD2. Unmatched junction bases numbered 8, after V lost 4 bases and J lost 7 bases. This CDR3 is 14 amino acids long. Germline V gene sequence: CDR1 LNHDA, CDR2 SQIVND (reference sequence). CDR3 protein: CASSTLAEIYTQYF. Here the CDR3 DNA reads TGTGCCAGTAGTACCCTAGCGGAAATTTATACGCAGTATTTT.

This sequence joins TRBV7-3 and TRBJ2-6, with TRBD1 as a possible D gene (6 bases). Per germline, CDR1 SGHTA and CDR2 FQGTGA. Deletions cut 1 base from V and 0 bases from J, with 13 bases between. This CDR3 spans 18 amino acids. CDR3 region: CASSLNGQLSSGANVLTF. DNA for the CDR3: TGTGCCAGCAGCTTAAATGGACAGCTTTCCTCTGGGGCCAACGTCCTGACTTTC.

CDR3 amino acids: CAWSGLSDTQYF. CDR3 DNA sequence: TGTGCCTGGAGTGGACTTTCAGATACGCAGTATTTT. The chain is built from TRBV30 and TRBJ2-3, with D uncertain. The CDR3 runs to 12 residues. Trimming removed 1 base at V and 4 bases at J, with 6 bases between. CDR1 is GTSNPN, CDR2 SVGIG, per germline (reference sequence).

The chain combines TRBV9 with TRBJ2-1, with D possibly TRBD1 on 6 matching bases. The CDR3 extends over 12 amino acids. The V gene's germline CDR1 is SGDLS and CDR2 YYNGEE. The germline V and J ends were trimmed by 3 bases and 13 bases, with 14 bases remaining between them. The CDR3 loop reads CASSAEQGYQFF. The CDR3 DNA follows: TGTGCCAGCAGCGCGGAACAGGGATATCAGTTCTTC.

A single count supports this clone. The chain employs TRBV28 and TRBJ1-6, with 10 bases lining up with TRBD1. The CDR3 loop spans 16 amino acids. The germline CDR1 and CDR2 sequences are MDHEN and SYDVKM. The V gene end was trimmed by 5 bases and the J gene end by 9 bases; junction bases not matched to a gene: 10. DNA of the CDR3: TGTGCCAGCAGTCCCGGGGGACAGGGGATAGGTTCACCCCTCCACTTT. This encodes CASSPGGQGIGSPLHF.

The chain recombines TRBV28 with TRBJ2-1; 12 bases fit TRBD2. Unmatched junction bases numbered 3, after V lost 3 bases and J lost 6 bases. The CDR3 contains 15 residues. Germline lookup yields CDR1 MDHEN and CDR2 SYDVKM. The DNA of the CDR3 is TGTGCCAGCAGTTTCCTACTAGCGGGAGGCAATGAGCAGTTCTTC. Translation: CASSFLLAGGNEQFF. The full variable domain, rest sourced from reference TRBV28 and TRBJ2-1, is DVKVTQSSRYLVKRTGEKVFLECVQDMDHENMFWYRQDPGLGLRLIYFSYDVKMKEKGDIPEGYSVSREKKERFSLILESASTNQTSMYLCASSFLLAGGNEQFFGPGTRLTVL.

This chain connects TRBV25-1 to TRBJ2-1, with D perhaps matching TRBD1 or TRBD2 (6 bases each). The CDR3 runs to 14 residues. Germline V lookup: CDR1 MGHDK, CDR2 SYGVNS. Trimming stripped 4 bases from V and 9 bases from J, with 16 bases between. The CDR3 loop is CASSVSRGPLEQFF. The DNA for the CDR3 is TGTGCCAGCAGTGTCAGCCGGGGGCCCCTTGAGCAGTTCTTC.

The chain combines TRBV6-5 with TRBJ2-7, with D unresolved. With 8 bases removed from V and 2 bases from J, the gap between germline ends came to 10 bases. The CDR3 is 12 residues long. Germline V gene data show CDR1 as MNHEY and CDR2 as SVGAGI. Here the CDR3 reads CASGPHPYEQYV. CDR3 bases: TGTGCCAGCGGGCCGCATCCCTACGAGCAGTACGTC.

This clone appeared a single time. The chain joins TRBV28 to TRBJ2-7, with TRBD1 identical over 8 bases. V dropped 2 bases and J dropped 7; count of bases not matched to a gene: 7. Germline V gene lookup returns CDR1 MDHEN and CDR2 SYDVKM. This CDR3 region has 14 residues. The CDR3 loop reads CASSLAGGLWEQYF. In DNA, the CDR3 is TGTGCCAGCAGTTTAGCAGGGGGCCTATGGGAGCAGTACTTC.

The J gene is TRBJ2-1, the V gene TRBV19; 8 bases fit TRBD2. The junction had 10 bases not matched to a gene; V was cut back by 10 bases and J by 2 bases. Germline CDR1 and CDR2: LNHDA and SQIVND (reference sequence). CDR3 length equals 15 residues. In DNA form, the CDR3 reads TGTGCCACAGACGGGGGGGGCTGGACCTACAATGAGCAGTTCTTC. Translation: CATDGGGWTYNEQFF.

The chain carries TRBV30 and TRBJ2-1; D is unresolved. CDR1 is GTSNPN and CDR2 is SVGIG in the germline V gene (reference sequence). This CDR3 is 12 amino acids long. V dropped 4 bases and J dropped 4 bases, with 8 bases sitting between them. Here the CDR3 reads CAWMPRYNEQFF. The CDR3 DNA follows: TGTGCCTGGATGCCCCGATACAATGAGCAGTTCTTC. Using reference TRBV30 and TRBJ2-1 for the parts outside the CDR3, the full variable domain is SQTIHQWPATLVQPVGSPLSLECTVEGTSNPNLYWYRQAAGRGLQLLFYSVGIGQISSEVPQNLSASRPQDRQFILSSKKLLLSDSGFYLCAWMPRYNEQFFGPGTRLTVL.